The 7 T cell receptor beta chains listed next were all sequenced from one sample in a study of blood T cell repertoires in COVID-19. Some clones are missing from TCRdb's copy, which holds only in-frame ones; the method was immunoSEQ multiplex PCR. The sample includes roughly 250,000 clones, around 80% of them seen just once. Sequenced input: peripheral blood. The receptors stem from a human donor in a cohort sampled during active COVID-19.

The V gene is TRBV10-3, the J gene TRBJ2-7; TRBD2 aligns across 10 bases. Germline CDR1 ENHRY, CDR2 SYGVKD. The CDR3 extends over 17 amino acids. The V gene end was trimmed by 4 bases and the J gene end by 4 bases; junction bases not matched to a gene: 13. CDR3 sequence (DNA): TGTGCCATCAGTGGGGCGACCCTAGCGGGAGTAGGATACGAGCAGTACTTC. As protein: CAISGATLAGVGYEQYF.

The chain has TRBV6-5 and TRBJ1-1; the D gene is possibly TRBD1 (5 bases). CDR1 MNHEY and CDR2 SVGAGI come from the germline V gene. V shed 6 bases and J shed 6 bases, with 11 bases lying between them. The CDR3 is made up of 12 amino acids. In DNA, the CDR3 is TGTGCCAGCAGGTCCGGGGGGGCTGAAGCTTTCTTT. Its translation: CASRSGGAEAFF.

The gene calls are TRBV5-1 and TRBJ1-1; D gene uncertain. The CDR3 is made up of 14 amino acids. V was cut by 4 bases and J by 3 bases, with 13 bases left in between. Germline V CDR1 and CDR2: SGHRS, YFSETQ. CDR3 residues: CASSPQGGDTEAFF. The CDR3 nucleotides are TGCGCCAGCAGCCCCCAAGGCGGAGACACTGAAGCTTTCTTT.

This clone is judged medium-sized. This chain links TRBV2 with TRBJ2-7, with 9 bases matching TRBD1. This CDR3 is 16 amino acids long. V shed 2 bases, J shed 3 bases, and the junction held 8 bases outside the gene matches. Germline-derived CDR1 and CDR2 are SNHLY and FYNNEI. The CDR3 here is CASSENSDRGFYEQYF. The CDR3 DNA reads TGTGCCAGCAGTGAAAACTCGGACAGGGGCTTCTACGAGCAGTACTTC.

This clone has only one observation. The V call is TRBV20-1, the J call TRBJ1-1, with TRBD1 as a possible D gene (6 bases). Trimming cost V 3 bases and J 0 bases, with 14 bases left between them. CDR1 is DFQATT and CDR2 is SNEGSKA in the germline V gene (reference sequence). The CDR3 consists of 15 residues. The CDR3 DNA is TGCAGTGCTAGTTCAGGACAGCCCATGAACACTGAAGCTTTCTTT. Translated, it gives CSASSGQPMNTEAFF.

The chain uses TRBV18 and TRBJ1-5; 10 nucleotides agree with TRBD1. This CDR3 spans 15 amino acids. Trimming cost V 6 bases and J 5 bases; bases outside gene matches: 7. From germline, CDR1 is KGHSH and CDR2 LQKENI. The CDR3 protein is CASSPGTGADQPQHF. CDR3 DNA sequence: TGTGCCAGCTCGCCCGGGACAGGGGCCGATCAGCCCCAGCATTTT.

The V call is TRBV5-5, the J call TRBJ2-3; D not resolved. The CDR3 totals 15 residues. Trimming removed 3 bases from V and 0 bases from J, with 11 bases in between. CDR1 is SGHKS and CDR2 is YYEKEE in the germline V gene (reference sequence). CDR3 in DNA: TGTGCCAGCAGCTCGTACAGAACTAGCACAGATACGCAGTATTTT. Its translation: CASSSYRTSTDTQYF.